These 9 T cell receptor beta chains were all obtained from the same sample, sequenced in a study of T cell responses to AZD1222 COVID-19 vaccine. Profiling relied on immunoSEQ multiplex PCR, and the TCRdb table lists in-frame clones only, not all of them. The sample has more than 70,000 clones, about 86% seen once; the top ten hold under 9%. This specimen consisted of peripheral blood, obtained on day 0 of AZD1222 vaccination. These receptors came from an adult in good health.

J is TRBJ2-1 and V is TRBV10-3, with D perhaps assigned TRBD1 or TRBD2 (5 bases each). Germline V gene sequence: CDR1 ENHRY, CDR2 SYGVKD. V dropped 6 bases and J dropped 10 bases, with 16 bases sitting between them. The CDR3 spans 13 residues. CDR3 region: CAIRPYLEGEQFF. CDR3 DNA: TGTGCCATCAGACCTTACCTCGAGGGGGAGCAGTTCTTC.

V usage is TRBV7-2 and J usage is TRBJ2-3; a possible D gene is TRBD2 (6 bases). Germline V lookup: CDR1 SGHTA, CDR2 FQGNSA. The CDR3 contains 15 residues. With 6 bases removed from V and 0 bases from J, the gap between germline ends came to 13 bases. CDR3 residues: CASRESGLSTDTQYF. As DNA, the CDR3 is TGTGCCAGCAGGGAGAGCGGGCTTAGCACAGATACGCAGTATTTT.

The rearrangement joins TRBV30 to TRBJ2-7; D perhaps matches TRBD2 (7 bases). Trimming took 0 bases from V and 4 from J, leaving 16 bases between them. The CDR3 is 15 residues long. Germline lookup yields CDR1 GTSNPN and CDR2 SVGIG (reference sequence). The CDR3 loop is CAWSVSQGGGYEQYF. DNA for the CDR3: TGTGCCTGGAGTGTATCCCAAGGGGGGGGTTACGAGCAGTACTTC. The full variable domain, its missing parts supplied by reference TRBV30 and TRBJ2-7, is SQTIHQWPATLVQPVGSPLSLECTVEGTSNPNLYWYRQAAGRGLQLLFYSVGIGQISSEVPQNLSASRPQDRQFILSSKKLLLSDSGFYLCAWSVSQGGGYEQYFGPGTRLTVT.

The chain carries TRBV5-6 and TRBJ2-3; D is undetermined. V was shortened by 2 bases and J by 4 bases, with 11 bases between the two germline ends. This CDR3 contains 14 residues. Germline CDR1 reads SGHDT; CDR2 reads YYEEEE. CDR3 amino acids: CASSFVGSPDTQYF. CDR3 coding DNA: TGTGCCAGCAGCTTCGTAGGGTCCCCAGATACGCAGTATTTT.

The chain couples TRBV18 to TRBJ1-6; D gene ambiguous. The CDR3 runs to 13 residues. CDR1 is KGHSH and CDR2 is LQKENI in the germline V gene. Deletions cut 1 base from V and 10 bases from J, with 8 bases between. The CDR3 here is CASSPLGRSPLHF. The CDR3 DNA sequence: TGTGCCAGCTCACCACTTGGCCGGTCACCCCTCCACTTT.

The CDR3 sequence is CASSEGQASGYTF. The CDR3, as DNA: TGTGCCAGCAGCGAGGGACAGGCATCTGGCTACACCTTC. The chain is built from TRBV7-2 and TRBJ1-2; 8 bases agree with TRBD1. Germline CDR1 is SGHTA and CDR2 is FQGNSA. CDR3 size: 13 residues. Unmatched junction bases numbered 6, after V lost 5 bases and J lost 7 bases.

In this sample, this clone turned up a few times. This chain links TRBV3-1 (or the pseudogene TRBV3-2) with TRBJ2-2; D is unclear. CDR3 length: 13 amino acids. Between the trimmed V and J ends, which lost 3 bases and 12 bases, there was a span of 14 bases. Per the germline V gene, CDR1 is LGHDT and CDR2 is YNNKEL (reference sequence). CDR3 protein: CASSHNLGQQLFF. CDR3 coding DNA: TGTGCCAGCAGCCATAATCTGGGTCAACAGCTGTTTTTT.

The CDR3: CASSSTGGGGVTIYF. The CDR3 bases are TGTGCCAGCAGTTCCACAGGGGGCGGAGGAGTCACCATATATTTT. This chain joins TRBV28 and TRBJ1-3, with 9 bases identical to TRBD1. CDR3 length: 15 amino acids. Germline V gives CDR1 MDHEN, CDR2 SYDVKM. Trimming removed 4 bases from V and 9 bases from J; junction bases left unmatched: 10.

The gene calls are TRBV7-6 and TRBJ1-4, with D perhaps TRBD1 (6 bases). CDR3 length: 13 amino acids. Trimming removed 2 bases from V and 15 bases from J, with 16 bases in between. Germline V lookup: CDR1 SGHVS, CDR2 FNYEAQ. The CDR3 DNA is TGTGCCAGCAGCTTATTACCCGGGGACAAAGTGTTTTTT. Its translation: CASSLLPGDKVFF.